This is a list of T cell receptor beta chains from one sample in a study of blood T cell repertoires in COVID-19. Measured with immunoSEQ multiplex PCR; TCRdb has only the in-frame clones, and not every one. The sample holds about 300,000 clones; under 90% are singletons and the top ten take roughly 5.3%. Input material: PBMCs or T cells enriched from blood (not recorded which). The origin of the receptors is a man between 60 and 75 years old who had recovered from COVID-19. The CDR3 runs from the conserved cysteine through the conserved F or W. The order of the fields is J gene, D gene, V gene, CDR3 protein. D genes are given only for firm matches.

TRBJ1-5 | - | TRBV19 | CASSPGRGRSRYSNQPQHF
TRBJ1-5 | TRBD1 | TRBV28 | CASRVLGGQTSNQPQHF
TRBJ2-7 | - | TRBV25-1 | CASSESFGTDEQYF
TRBJ1-1 | - | TRBV11-3 | CASSLGRNTEAFF
TRBJ2-2 | TRBD2 | TRBV28 | CASSQAGSEGGELFF
TRBJ2-3 | TRBD2 | TRBV28 | CASSLAGARTDTQYF
TRBJ2-5 | TRBD2 | TRBV28 | CASSPGLAGIGTQYF
TRBJ1-4 | - | TRBV12-3/TRBV12-4 | CASSSPHNEKLFF
TRBJ1-4 | TRBD1 | TRBV18 | CASSGTANEKLFF
TRBJ2-1 | TRBD2 | TRBV19 | CASKDSGIHNEQFF
TRBJ2-7 | - | TRBV7-9 | CASSLVPGTPAYEQYF
TRBJ2-1 | TRBD1 | TRBV5-4 | CASSPGGTEMWNEQFF
TRBJ1-2 | - | TRBV18 | CASSSQGNYGYTF
TRBJ2-3 | TRBD2 | TRBV19 | CASSGGLAGGTDTQYF
TRBJ2-5 | - | TRBV7-2 | CASSLNGVRETQYF
TRBJ1-2 | - | TRBV15 | CATSTSHGGGYGYTF
TRBJ2-7 | - | TRBV7-6 | CASSIDDNPSYEQYF